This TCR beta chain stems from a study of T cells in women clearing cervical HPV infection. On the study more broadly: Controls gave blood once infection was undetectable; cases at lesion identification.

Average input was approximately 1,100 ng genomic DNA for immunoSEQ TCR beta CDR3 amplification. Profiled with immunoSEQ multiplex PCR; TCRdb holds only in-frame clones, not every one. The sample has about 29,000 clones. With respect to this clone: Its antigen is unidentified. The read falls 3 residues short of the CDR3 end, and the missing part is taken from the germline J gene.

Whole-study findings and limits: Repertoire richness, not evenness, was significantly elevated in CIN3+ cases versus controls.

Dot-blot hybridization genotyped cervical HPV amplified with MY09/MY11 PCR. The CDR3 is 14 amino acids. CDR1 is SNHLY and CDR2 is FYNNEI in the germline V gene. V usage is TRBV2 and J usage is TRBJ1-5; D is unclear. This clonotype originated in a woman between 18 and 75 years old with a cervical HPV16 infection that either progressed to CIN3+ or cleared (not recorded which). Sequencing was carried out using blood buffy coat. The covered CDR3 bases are TGTGCCAGCAGTGTTAAGGGCAGTCCGGCCCCC. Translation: CASSVKGSPAP. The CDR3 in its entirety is CASSVKGSPAPQHF.